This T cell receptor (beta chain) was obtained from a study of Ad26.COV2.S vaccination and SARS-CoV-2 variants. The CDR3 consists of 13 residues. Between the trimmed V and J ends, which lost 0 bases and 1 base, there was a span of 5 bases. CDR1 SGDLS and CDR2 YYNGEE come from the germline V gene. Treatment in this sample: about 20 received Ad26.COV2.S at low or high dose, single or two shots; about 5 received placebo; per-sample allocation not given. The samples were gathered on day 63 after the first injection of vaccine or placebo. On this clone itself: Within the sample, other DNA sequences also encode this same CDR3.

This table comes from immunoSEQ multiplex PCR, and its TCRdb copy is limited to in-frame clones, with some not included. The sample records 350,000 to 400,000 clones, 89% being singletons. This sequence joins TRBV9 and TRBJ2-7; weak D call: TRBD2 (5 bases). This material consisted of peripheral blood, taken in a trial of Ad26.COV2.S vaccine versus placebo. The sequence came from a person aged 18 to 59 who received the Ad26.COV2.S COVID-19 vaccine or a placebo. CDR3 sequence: CASSVGLSYEQYF. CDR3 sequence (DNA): TGTGCCAGCAGCGTAGGACTATCCTACGAGCAGTACTTC.